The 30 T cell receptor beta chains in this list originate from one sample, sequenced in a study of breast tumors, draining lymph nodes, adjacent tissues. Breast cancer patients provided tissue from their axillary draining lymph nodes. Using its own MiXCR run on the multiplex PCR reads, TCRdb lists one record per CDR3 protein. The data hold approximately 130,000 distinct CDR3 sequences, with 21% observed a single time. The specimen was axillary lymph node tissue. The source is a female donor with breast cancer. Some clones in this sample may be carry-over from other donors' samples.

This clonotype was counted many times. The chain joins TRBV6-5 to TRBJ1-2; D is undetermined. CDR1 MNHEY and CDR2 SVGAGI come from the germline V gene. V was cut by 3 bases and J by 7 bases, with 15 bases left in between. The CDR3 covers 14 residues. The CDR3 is CASSYDGRVAGYTF. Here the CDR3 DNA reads TGTGCCAGCAGTTATGACGGGCGGGTAGCTGGCTACACCTTC.

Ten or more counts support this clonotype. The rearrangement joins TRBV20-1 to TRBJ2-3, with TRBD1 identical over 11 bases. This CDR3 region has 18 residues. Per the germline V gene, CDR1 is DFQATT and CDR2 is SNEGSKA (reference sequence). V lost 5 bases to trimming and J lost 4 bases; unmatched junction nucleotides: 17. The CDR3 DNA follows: TGCAGTGCTCCGATCTTCACCGGGACAGGGGGTACGTCAGATACGCAGTATTTT. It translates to CSAPIFTGTGGTSDTQYF.

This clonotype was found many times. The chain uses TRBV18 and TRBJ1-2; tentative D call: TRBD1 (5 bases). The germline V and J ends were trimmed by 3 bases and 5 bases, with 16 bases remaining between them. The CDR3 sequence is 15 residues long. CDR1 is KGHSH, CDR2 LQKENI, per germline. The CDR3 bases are TGTGCCAGCTCACCTAAATGGGGCGGAGGTTATGGCTACACCTTC. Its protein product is CASSPKWGGGYGYTF.

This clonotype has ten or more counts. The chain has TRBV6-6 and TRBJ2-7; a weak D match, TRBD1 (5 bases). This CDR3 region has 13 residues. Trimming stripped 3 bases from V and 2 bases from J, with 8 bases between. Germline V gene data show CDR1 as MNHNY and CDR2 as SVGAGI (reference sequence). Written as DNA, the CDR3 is TGTGCCAGCAGTTATGACAGAACCTACGAGCAGTACTTC. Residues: CASSYDRTYEQYF.

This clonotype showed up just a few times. CDR3 residues: CASENQAGGRTGELFF. In DNA form, the CDR3 reads TGTGCCAGCGAGAACCAAGCGGGAGGGCGAACCGGGGAGCTGTTTTTT. The chain joins TRBV6-2 or TRBV6-3 to TRBJ2-2; TRBD2 aligns across 10 bases. V lost 8 bases to trimming and J lost 5 bases; unmatched junction nucleotides: 11. The CDR3 covers 16 residues. Germline V gene lookup returns CDR1 MNHEY and CDR2 SVGEGT.

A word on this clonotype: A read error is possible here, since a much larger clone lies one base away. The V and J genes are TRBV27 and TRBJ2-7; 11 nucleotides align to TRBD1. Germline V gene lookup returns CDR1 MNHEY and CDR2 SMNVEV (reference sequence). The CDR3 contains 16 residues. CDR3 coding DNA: TGTGCCCGCAGTTTATCTTGGGGACAGGGGGCCTACGAGCAGTACTTC. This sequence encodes CARSLSWGQGAYEQYF.

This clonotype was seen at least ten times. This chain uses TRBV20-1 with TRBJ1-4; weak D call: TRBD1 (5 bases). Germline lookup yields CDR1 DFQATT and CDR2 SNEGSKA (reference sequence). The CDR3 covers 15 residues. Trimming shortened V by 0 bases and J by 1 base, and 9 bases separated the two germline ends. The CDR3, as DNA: TGCAGTGCTAGAGATCCTGGGGGAACTAATGAAAAACTGTTTTTT. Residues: CSARDPGGTNEKLFF.

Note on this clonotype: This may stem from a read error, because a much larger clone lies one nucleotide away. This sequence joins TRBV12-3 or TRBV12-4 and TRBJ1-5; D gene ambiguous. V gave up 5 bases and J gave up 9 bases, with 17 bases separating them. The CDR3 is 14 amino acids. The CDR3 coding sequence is TGTGCCAGCAGTGGTGCCCTCGGTAACCCGCCCCAGCATTTT. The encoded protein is CASSGALGNPPQHF.

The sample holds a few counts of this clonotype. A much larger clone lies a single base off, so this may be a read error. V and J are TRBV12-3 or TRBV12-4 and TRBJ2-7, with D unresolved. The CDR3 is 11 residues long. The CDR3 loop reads CASSHRYGQYF. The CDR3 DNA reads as TGTGCCAGCAGCCACCGGTACGGGCAGTACTTC.

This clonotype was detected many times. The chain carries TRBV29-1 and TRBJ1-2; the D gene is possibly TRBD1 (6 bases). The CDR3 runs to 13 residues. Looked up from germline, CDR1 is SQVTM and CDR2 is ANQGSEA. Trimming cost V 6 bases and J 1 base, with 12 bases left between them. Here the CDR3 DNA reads TGCAGCGTGCCGTGGACAGATAACTATGGCTACACCTTC. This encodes CSVPWTDNYGYTF.

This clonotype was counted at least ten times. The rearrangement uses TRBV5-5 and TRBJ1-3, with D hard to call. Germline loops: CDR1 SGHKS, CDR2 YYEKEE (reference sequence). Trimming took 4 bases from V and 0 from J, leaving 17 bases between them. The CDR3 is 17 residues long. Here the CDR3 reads CASSPGLTRDSGNTIYF. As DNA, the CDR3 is TGTGCCAGCAGCCCCGGTCTTACCCGGGACTCTGGAAACACCATATATTTT. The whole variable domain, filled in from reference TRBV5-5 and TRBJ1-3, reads DAGVTQSPTHLIKTRGQQVTLRCSPISGHKSVSWYQQVLGQGPQFIFQYYEKEERGRGNFPDRFSARQFPNYSSELNVNALLLGDSALYLCASSPGLTRDSGNTIYFGEGSWLTVV.

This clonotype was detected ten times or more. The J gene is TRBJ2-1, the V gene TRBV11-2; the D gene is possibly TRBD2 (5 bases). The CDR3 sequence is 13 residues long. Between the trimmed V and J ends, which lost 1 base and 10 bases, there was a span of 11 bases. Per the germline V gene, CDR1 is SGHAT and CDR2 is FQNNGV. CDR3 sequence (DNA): TGTGCCAGCAGCTTAGCGGGAAAAGACGAGCAGTTCTTC. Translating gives CASSLAGKDEQFF.

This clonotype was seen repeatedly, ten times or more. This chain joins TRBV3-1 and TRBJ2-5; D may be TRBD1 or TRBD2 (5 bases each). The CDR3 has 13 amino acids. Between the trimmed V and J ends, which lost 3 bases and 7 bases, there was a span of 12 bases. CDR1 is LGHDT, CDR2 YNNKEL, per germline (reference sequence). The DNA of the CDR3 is TGTGCCAGCAGCCAGCAGGGAGAGGGGACCCAGTACTTC. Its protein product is CASSQQGEGTQYF.

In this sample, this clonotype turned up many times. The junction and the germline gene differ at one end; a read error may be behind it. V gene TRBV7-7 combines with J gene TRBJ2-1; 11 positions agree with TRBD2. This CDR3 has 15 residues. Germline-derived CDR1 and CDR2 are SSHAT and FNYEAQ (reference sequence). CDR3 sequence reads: CASSETSGIGNEQFF. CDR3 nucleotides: TGTGCTAGCAGCGAGACTAGCGGGATCGGGAATGAGCAGTTCTTC.

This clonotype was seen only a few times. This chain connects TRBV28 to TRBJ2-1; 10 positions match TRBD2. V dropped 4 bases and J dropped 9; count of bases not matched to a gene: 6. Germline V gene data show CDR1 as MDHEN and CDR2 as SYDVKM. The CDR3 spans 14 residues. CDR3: CASSSSGRFSEQFF. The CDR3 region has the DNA TGTGCCAGCAGTTCTAGCGGGAGATTCAGTGAGCAGTTCTTC.

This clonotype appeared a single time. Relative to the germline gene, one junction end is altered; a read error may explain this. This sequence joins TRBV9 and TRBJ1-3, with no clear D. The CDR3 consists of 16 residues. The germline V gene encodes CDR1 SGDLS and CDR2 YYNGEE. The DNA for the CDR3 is TGTGCCATCAGCGTCACTTCCTTCGGAACTGGAAACACCATATATTTT. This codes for CAISVTSFGTGNTIYF.

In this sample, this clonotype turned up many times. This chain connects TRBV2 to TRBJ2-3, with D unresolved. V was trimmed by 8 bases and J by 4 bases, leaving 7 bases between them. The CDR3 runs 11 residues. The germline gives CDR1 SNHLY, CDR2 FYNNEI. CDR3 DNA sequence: TGTGCCAGCCAAGTTGCAGATACGCAGTATTTT. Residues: CASQVADTQYF.

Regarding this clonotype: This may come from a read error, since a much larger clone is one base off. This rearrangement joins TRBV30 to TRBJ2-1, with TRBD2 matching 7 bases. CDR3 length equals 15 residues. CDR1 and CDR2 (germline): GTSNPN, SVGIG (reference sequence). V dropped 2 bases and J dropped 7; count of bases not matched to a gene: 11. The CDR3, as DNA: TGTGCCTGGAGTCGCACTAGCGAGACGAGGAATGAGCAGTTCTTC. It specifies CAWSRTSETRNEQFF. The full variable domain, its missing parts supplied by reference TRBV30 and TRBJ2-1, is SQTIHQWPATLVQPVGSPLSLECTVEGTSNPNLYWYRQAAGRGLQLLFYSVGIGQISSEVPQNLSASRPQDRQFILSSKKLLLSDSGFYLCAWSRTSETRNEQFFGPGTRLTVL.

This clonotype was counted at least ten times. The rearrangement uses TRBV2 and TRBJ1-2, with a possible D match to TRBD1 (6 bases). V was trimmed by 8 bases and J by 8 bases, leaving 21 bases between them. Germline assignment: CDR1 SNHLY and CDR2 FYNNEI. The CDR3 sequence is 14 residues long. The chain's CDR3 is CASLRQGLSGGYTF. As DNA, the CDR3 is TGTGCCAGCTTAAGGCAGGGGTTGTCTGGAGGCTACACCTTC.

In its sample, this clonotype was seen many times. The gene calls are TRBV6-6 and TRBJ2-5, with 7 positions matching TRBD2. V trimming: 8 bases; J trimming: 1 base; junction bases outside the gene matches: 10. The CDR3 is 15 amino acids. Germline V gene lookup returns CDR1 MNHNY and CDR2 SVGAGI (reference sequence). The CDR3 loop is CASSPELAPQETQYF. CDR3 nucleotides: TGTGCCAGCTCGCCGGAACTAGCGCCCCAAGAGACCCAGTACTTC.

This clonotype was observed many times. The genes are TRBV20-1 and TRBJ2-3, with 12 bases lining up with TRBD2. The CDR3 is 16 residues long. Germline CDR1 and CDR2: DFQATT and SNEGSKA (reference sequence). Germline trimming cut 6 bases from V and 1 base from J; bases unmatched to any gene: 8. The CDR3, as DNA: TGCAGTGCCGACTCTAGCGGGAGGGGGGGCACAGATACGCAGTATTTT. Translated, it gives CSADSSGRGGTDTQYF.

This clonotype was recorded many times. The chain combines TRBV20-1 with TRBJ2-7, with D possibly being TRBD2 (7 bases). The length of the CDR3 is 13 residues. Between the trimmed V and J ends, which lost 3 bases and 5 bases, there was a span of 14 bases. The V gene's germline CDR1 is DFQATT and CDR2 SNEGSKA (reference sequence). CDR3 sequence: CSASQGTIDEQYF. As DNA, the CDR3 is TGCAGTGCTAGCCAGGGGACTATCGACGAGCAGTACTTC.

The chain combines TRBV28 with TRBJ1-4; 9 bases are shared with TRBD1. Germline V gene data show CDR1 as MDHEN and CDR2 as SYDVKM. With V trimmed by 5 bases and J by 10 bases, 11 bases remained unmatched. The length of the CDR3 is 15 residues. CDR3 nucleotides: TGTGCCAGCAGTCTCCTGACAGGGGGGGGGGGAAAACTGTTTTTT. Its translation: CASSLLTGGGGKLFF. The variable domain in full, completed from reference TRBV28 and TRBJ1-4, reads DVKVTQSSRYLVKRTGEKVFLECVQDMDHENMFWYRQDPGLGLRLIYFSYDVKMKEKGDIPEGYSVSREKKERFSLILESASTNQTSMYLCASSLLTGGGGKLFFGSGTQLSVL.

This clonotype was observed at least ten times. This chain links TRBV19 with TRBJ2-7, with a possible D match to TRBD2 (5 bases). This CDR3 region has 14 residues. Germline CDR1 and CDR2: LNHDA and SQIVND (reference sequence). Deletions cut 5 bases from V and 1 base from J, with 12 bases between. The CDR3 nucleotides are TGTGCCAGTAGTGCTGAGACTACATCCTACGAGCAGTACTTC. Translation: CASSAETTSYEQYF.

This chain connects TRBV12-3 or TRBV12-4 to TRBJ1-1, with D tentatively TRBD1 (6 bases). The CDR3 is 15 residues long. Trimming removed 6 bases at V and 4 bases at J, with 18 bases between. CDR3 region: CASSRGRGYVTEAFF. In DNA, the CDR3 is TGTGCCAGCAGCCGAGGCAGGGGATATGTCACTGAAGCTTTCTTT.

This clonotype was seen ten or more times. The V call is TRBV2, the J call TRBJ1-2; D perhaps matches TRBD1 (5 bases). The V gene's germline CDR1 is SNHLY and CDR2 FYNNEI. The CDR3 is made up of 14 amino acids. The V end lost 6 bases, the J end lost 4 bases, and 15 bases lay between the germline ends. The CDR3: CASRPPDSTYGYTF. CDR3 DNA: TGTGCCAGCAGGCCCCCCGACAGTACCTATGGCTACACCTTC.

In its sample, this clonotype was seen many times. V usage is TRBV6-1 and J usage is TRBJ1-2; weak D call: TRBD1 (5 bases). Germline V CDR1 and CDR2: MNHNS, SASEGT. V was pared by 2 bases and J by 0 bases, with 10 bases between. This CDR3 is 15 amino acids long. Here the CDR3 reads CASSEWPGTNYGYTF. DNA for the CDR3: TGTGCCAGCAGTGAATGGCCAGGGACTAACTATGGCTACACCTTC.

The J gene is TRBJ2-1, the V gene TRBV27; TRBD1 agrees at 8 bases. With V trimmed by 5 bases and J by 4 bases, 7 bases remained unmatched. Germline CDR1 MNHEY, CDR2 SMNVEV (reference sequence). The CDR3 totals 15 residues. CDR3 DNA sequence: TGTGCCAGCAGTCTCGGGACAGGATTGTACAATGAGCAGTTCTTC. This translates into CASSLGTGLYNEQFF.

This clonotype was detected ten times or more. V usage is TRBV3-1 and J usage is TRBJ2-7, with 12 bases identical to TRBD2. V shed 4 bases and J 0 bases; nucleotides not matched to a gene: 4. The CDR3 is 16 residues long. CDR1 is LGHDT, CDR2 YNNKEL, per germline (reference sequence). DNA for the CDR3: TGTGCCAGCAGCCGACGGACTAGCGGGAACTCCTACGAGCAGTACTTC. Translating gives CASSRRTSGNSYEQYF.

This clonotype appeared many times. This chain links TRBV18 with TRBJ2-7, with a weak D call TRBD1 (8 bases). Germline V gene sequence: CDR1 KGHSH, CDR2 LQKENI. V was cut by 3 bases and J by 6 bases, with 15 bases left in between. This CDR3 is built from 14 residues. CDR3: CASSPGQGLPEQYF. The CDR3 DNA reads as TGTGCCAGCTCACCTGGACAGGGACTACCCGAGCAGTACTTC.